The source of this T cell receptor (beta chain) is a study of blood T cell repertoires in COVID-19. Study at large: Sample material is recorded as cDNA or gDNA derived from T cells, B-cell-depleted T cells, or PBMCs.

The V end lost 10 bases, the J end lost 0 bases, and 15 bases lay between the germline ends. Germline CDR1 is SNHLY and CDR2 is FYNNEI. This CDR3 has 14 amino acids. Only in-frame clones appear in the TCRdb table, and some are missing; sequencing was by immunoSEQ multiplex PCR. Of 250,000 to 300,000 clones listed, 70% to 90% are singletons. This clone occurred once. The chain carries TRBV2 and TRBJ1-2; D gene unclear. The specimen was peripheral blood. The origin of this receptor is a woman in her fifties or sixties with acute or convalescent COVID-19. The CDR3 here is CATGRELANYGYTF. Here the CDR3 DNA reads TGTGCCACCGGACGGGAGTTAGCTAACTATGGCTACACCTTC.